These 4 T cell receptor beta chains were all obtained from the same sample, sequenced in a study of PD-1 blockade in mismatch repair-deficient tumors. Sequencing was performed with immunoSEQ multiplex PCR; in TCRdb, only in-frame clones are kept and a portion is missing. The sample has about 34,000 clones, 80% seen once. Material: PBMCs, obtained 6 to 7 weeks after starting pembrolizumab. The receptor source for this set is an adult with mismatch repair-deficient cancer.

The CDR3 DNA follows: TGTGCCAGCAGCTCCGGGACAGGTTACGAGCAGTACTTC. Translation gives CASSSGTGYEQYF. The chain joins TRBV7-2 to TRBJ2-7; 8 positions match TRBD1. This CDR3 spans 13 amino acids. In germline, CDR1 is SGHTA, CDR2 FQGNSA. V was clipped by 4 bases and J by 4 bases; unmatched bases: 3.

The chain carries TRBV19 and TRBJ1-5, with 7 bases fitting TRBD1. Germline V lookup: CDR1 LNHDA, CDR2 SQIVND (reference sequence). V lost 2 bases and J lost 0; bases outside the gene matches: 4. The CDR3 contains 16 residues. The CDR3 loop reads CASSILTGDSNQPQHF. For the CDR3, the DNA is TGTGCCAGTAGTATATTAACAGGGGATAGCAATCAGCCCCAGCATTTT.

The chain combines TRBV2 with TRBJ1-5, with a weak D call TRBD1 (6 bases). The CDR3 contains 13 residues. The germline CDR1 and CDR2 sequences are SNHLY and FYNNEI. Trimming stripped 7 bases from V and 7 bases from J, with 14 bases between. The CDR3 spells CASTDRLPQPQHF. The CDR3 DNA follows: TGTGCCAGCACAGACAGGCTCCCCCAGCCCCAGCATTTT.

The J gene is TRBJ2-7, the V gene TRBV13, with 7 bases lining up with TRBD2. Per germline, CDR1 PRHDT and CDR2 FYEKMQ (reference sequence). The V and J ends lost 5 bases and 3 bases, in that order; junction bases with no gene match: 4. CDR3 length equals 13 residues. CDR3 loop: CASSTGLGYEQYF. CDR3 nucleotide sequence: TGTGCCAGCAGCACAGGACTAGGCTACGAGCAGTACTTC.